Listed here is a single TCR beta chain. The CDR3 totals 16 residues. Germline V lookup: CDR1 MNHEY, CDR2 SVGAGI. These data originate in a study of CXCR3-negative and CXCR3-positive naive CD8 T cells. UMI-labeled 5' RACE yielded the TRB cDNA libraries. TCRdb reprocessed the 5' RACE reads and reports one entry per CDR3 protein, with no DNA. This sample's table has tens of thousands of distinct CDR3 sequences. The J gene is TRBJ2-7, the V gene TRBV6-5; TCRdb returns TRBD1, unconfirmable since there is no DNA. The sample was memory CD8+ T cells from blood. The sequence was collected from a human donor in good health. Some clones in this sample may be carry-over from other donors' samples. The CDR3 spells CATTVAPGEGVYEQYF.